The entry below gives a single T cell receptor (beta chain) sequence along with its context. The target antigen is unknown. This record comes from a study of T cells expressing NK-cell markers. Study details: TCR beta repertoires came from sorted CD3+CD56+NKG2C+, CD3+CD56+NKG2C- and CD3+CD56-NKG2C+ T cells. General study findings and limits: Roughly 6 donors showed dominant NKG2C+ clonotypes comprising about 1.0-7.0% of their CD8+ T cells.

TCRdb reprocessed the 5' RACE reads and keeps a single row for each CDR3 protein, giving no DNA. This table lists fewer than 400,000 distinct CDR3 sequences. Germline V gives CDR1 KGHDR, CDR2 SFDVKD. The CDR3 is made up of 16 amino acids. The receptor was isolated from a woman in her 50s in good health. Sample: blood T cells: a sorted CD56 or NKG2C T cell subset, CD4+ or CD8+ T cells, or bulk PBMC T cells (not recorded which). The V and J genes are TRBV24-1 and TRBJ1-5; TCRdb gives TRBD1 as the D gene, but with no DNA this cannot be confirmed. The CDR3 protein is CATSDRGQGGDQPQHF.